This T cell receptor beta chain was found in a study of T cells in localized non-small cell lung cancer. Regarding the study as a whole: Appearances in adjacent lung were noted for a median about 60 of the top 100 tumor clones.

In the case of this clone: Its antigen is undetermined.

Repertoires were generated with immunoSEQ multiplex PCR, while TCRdb's copy carries only in-frame clones and drops some. Of about 70,000 clones in the sample, about 86% are singletons; the top ten hold 20% to 25%. The CDR3 sequence is 15 residues long. Germline V gene data show CDR1 as SQVTM and CDR2 as ANQGSEA. Trimming cost V 0 bases and J 8 bases, with 19 bases left between them. The sequenced sample was peripheral blood, obtained before any cancer treatment. The chain recombines TRBV29-1 with TRBJ1-2; D unclear. The clonotype comes from a male donor at least 60 years old with stage III squamous cell lung carcinoma. This chain's CDR3 is CSVEEGDTLVRGYTF. As DNA, the CDR3 is TGCAGCGTTGAAGAGGGCGACACTTTAGTCCGAGGCTACACCTTC.